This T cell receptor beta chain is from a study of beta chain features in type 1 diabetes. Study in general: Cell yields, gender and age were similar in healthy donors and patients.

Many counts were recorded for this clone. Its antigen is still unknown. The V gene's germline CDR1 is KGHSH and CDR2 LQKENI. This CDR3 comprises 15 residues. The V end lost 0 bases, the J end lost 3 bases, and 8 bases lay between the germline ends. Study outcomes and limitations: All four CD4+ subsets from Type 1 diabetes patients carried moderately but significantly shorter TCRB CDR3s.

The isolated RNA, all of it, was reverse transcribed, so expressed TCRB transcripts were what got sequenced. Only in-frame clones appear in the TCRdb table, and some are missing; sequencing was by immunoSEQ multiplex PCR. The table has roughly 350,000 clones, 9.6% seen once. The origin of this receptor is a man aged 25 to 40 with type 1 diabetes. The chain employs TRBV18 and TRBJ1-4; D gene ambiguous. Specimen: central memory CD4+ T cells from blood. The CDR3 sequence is CASSPPGSANEKLFF. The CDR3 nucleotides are TGTGCCAGCTCACCACCAGGGTCAGCTAATGAAAAACTGTTTTTT. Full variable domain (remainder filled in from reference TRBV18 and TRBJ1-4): NAGVMQNPRHLVRRRGQEARLRCSPMKGHSHVYWYRQLPEEGLKFMVYLQKENIIDESGMPKERFSAEFPKEGPSILRIQQVVRGDSAAYFCASSPPGSANEKLFFGSGTQLSVL.